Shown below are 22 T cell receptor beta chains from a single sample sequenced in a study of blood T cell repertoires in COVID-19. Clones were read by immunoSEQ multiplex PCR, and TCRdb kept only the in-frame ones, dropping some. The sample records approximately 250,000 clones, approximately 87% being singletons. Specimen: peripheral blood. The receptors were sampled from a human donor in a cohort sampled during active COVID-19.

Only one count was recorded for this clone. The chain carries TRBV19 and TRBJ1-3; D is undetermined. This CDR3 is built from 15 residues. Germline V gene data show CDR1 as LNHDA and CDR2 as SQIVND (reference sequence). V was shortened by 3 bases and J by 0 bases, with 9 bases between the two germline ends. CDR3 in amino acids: CASSMGSSSGNTIYF. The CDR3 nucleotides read TGTGCCAGTAGTATGGGCAGCAGCTCTGGAAACACCATATATTTT.

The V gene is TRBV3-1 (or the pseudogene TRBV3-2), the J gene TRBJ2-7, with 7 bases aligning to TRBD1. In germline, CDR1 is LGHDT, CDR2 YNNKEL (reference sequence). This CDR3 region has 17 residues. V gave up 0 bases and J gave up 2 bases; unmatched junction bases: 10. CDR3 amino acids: CASSQDQRGQQPYEQYF. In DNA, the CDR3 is TGTGCCAGCAGCCAAGATCAGAGGGGACAGCAACCCTACGAGCAGTACTTC.

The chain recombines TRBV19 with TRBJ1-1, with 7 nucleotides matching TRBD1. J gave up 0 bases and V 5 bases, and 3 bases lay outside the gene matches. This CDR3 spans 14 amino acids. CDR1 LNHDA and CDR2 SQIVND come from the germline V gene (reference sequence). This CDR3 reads CASSGQGVNTEAFF. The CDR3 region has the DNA TGTGCCAGTAGTGGTCAGGGGGTGAACACTGAAGCTTTCTTT.

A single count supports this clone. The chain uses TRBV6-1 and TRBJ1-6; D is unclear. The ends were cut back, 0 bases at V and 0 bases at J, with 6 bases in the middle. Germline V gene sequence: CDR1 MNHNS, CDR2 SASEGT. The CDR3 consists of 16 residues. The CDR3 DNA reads TGTGCCAGCAGTGAAGCGGTGAGCTCCTATAATTCACCCCTCCACTTT. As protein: CASSEAVSSYNSPLHF.

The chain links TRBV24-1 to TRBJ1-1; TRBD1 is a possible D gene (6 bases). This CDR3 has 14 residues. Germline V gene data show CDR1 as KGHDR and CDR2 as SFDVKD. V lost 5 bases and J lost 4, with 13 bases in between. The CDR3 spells CATSGVGAVTEAFF. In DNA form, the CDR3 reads TGTGCCACCAGTGGGGTGGGGGCGGTCACTGAAGCTTTCTTT.

CDR3 region: CASSSPGGSNYGYTF. CDR3 in DNA: TGTGCCAGTAGCTCCCCGGGAGGATCAAACTATGGCTACACCTTC. The chain uses TRBV19 and TRBJ1-2, with D uncertain. This CDR3 is built from 15 residues. Germline V CDR1 and CDR2: LNHDA, SQIVND (reference sequence). V shed 6 bases and J shed 2 bases, with 16 bases lying between them.

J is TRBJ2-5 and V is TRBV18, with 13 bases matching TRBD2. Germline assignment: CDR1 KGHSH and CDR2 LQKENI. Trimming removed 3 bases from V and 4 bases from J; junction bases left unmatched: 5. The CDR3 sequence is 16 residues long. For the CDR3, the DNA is TGTGCCAGCTCACCGGTACTAGCGGGAGGGATAGAGACCCAGTACTTC. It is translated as CASSPVLAGGIETQYF. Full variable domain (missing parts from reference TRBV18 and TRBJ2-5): NAGVMQNPRHLVRRRGQEARLRCSPMKGHSHVYWYRQLPEEGLKFMVYLQKENIIDESGMPKERFSAEFPKEGPSILRIQQVVRGDSAAYFCASSPVLAGGIETQYFGPGTRLLVL.

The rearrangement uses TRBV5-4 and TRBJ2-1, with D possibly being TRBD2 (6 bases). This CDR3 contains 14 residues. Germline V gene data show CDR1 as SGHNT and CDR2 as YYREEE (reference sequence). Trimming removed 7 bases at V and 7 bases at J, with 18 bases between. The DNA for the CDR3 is TGTGCCAGCCGATCCGGGCCCGCGGGGAATGAGCAGTTCTTC. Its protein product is CASRSGPAGNEQFF.

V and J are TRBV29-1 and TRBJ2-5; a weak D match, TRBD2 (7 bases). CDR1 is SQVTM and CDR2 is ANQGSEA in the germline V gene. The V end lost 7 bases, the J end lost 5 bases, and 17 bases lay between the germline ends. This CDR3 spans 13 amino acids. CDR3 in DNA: TGCAGCGCCAGAGGGGGGAGGGGCGAGACCCAGTACTTC. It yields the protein CSARGGRGETQYF.

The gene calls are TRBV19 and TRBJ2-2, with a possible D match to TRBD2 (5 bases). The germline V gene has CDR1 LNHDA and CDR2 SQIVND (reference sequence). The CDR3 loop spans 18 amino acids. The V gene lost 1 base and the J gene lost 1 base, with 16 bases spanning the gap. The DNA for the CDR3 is TGTGCCAGTAGTATAGTTGCAGTACGACTACAGAACACCGGGGAGCTGTTTTTT. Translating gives CASSIVAVRLQNTGELFF.

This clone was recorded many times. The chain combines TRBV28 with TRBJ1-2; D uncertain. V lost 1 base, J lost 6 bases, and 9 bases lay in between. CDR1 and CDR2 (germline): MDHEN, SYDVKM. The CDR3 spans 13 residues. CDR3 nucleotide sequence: TGTGCCAGCAGTTTATCGGTTAGTGATGGCTACACCTTC. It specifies CASSLSVSDGYTF.

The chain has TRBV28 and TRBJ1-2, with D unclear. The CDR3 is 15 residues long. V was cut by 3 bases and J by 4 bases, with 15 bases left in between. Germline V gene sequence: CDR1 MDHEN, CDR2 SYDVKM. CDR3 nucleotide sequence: TGTGCCAGCAGTTTCACAACCGGACTATTCTATGGCTACACCTTC. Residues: CASSFTTGLFYGYTF.

The CDR3 DNA sequence: TGTGCCAGCAGGCTGACCGGGACAACGAAACAAGAGACCCAGTACTTC. As protein: CASRLTGTTKQETQYF. The chain links TRBV7-2 to TRBJ2-5; weak D call: TRBD1 (6 bases). The V gene lost 6 bases and the J gene lost 2 bases, with 19 bases spanning the gap. The CDR3 loop spans 16 amino acids. In germline, CDR1 is SGHTA, CDR2 FQGNSA.

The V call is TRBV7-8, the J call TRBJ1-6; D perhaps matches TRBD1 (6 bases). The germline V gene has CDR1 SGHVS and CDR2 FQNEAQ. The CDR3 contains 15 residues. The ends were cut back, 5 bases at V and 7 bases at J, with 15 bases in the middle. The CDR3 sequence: CASSPGRGGNSPLHF. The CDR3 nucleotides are TGTGCCAGCAGCCCAGGAAGGGGGGGCAATTCACCCCTCCACTTT. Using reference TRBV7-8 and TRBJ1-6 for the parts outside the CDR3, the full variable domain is GAGVSQSPRYKVAKRGQDVALRCDPISGHVSLFWYQQALGQGPEFLTYFQNEAQLDKSGLPSDRFFAERPEGSVSTLKIQRTQQEDSAVYLCASSPGRGGNSPLHFGNGTRLTVT.

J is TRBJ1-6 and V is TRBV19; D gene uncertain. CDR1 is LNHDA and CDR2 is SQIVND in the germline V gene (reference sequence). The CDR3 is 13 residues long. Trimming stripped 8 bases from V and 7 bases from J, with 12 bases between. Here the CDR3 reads CASGRGQNSPLHF. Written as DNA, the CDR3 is TGTGCCAGTGGCCGGGGTCAAAATTCACCCCTCCACTTT.

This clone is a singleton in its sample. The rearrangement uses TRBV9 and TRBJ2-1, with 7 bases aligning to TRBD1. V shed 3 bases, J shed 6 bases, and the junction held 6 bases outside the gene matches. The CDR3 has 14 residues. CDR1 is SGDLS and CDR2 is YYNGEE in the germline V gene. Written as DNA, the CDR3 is TGTGCCAGCAGCGCGCCTGGGACAGCCAATGAGCAGTTCTTC. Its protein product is CASSAPGTANEQFF.

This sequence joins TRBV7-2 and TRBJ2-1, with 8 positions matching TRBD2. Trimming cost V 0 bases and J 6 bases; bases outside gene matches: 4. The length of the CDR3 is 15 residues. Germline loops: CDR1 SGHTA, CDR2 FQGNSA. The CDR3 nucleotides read TGTGCCAGCAGCTTAGCTCGGGGGGGCTTCAATGAGCAGTTCTTC. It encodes CASSLARGGFNEQFF.

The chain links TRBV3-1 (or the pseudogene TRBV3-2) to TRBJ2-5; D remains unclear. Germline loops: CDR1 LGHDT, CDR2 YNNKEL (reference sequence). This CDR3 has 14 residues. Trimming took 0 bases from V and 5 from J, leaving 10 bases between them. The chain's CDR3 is CASSQDRFRETQYF. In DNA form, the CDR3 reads TGTGCCAGCAGCCAAGATCGTTTCCGGGAGACCCAGTACTTC.

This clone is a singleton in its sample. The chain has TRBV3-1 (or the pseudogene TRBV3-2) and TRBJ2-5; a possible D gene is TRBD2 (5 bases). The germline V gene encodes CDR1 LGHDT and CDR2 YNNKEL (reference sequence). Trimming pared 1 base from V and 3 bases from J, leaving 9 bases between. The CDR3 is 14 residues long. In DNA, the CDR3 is TGTGCCAGCAGCCAAGTTGCCGGGGAAGAGACCCAGTACTTC. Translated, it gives CASSQVAGEETQYF.

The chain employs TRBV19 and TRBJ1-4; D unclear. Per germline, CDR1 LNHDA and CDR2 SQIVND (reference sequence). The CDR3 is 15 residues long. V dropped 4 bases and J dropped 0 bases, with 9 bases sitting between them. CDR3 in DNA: TGTGCCAGTAGTAGGCAGTCAGCAACTAATGAAAAACTGTTTTTT. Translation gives CASSRQSATNEKLFF.

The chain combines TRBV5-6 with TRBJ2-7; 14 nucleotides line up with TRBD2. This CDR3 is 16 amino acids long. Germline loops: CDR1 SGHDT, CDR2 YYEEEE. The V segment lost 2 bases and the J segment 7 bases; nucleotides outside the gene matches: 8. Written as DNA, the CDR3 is TGTGCCAGCAGCTTTGGCTCGGGACTAGCGGGAGTTGAGCAGTACTTC. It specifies CASSFGSGLAGVEQYF.

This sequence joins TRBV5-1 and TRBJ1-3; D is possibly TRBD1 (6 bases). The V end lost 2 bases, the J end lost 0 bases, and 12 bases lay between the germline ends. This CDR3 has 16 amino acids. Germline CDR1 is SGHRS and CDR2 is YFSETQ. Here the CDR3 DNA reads TGCGCCAGCAGCTTAAGGGGGGGCAGCTCTGGAAACACCATATATTTT. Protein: CASSLRGGSSGNTIYF.